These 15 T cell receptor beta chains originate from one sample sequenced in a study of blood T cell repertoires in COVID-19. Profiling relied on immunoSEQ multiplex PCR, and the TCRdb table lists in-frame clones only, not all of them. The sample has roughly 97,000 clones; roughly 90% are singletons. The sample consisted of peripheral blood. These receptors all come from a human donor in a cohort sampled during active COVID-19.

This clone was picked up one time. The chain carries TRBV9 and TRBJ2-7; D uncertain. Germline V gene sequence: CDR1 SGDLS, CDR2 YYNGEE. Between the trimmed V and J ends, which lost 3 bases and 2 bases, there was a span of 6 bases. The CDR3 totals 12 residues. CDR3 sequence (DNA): TGTGCCAGCAGCGGGCCCACCTACGAGCAGTACTTC. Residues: CASSGPTYEQYF.

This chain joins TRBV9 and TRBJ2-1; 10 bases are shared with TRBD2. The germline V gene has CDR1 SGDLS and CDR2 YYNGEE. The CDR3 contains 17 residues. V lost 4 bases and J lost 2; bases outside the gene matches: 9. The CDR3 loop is CASSSQRGGAPYNEQFF. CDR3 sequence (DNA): TGTGCCAGCAGCTCTCAGCGGGGGGGAGCCCCCTACAATGAGCAGTTCTTC.

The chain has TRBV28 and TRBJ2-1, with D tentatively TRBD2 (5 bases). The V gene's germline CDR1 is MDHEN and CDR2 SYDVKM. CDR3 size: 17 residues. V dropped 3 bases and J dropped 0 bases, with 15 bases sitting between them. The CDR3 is CASSFSPPGSSYNEQFF. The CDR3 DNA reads TGTGCCAGCAGTTTTTCTCCCCCGGGGAGCTCCTACAATGAGCAGTTCTTC.

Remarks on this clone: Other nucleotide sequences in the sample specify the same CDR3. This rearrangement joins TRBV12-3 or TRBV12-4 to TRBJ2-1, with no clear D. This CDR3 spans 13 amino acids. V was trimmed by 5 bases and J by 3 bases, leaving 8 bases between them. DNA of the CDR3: TGTGCCAGCAGTCTCGAGCACTACAATGAGCAGTTCTTC. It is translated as CASSLEHYNEQFF.

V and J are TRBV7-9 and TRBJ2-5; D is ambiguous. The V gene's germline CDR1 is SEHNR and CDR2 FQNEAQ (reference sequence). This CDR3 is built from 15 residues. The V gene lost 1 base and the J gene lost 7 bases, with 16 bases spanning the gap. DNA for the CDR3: TGTGCCAGCAGCTTAGGCGTGTCCCCGGGTGGGACCCAGTACTTC. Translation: CASSLGVSPGGTQYF.

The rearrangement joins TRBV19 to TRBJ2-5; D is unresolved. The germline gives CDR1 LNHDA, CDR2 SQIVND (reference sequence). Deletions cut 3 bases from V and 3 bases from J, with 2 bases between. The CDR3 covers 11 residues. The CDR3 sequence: CASSIEETQYF. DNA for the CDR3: TGTGCCAGTAGTATCGAAGAGACCCAGTACTTC.

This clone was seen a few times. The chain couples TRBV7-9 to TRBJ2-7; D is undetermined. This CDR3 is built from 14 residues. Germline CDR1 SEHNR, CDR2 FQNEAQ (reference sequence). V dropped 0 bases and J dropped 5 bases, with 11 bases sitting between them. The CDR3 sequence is CASSLAVRRNEQYF. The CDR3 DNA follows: TGTGCCAGCAGCTTAGCGGTAAGGCGGAACGAGCAGTACTTC.

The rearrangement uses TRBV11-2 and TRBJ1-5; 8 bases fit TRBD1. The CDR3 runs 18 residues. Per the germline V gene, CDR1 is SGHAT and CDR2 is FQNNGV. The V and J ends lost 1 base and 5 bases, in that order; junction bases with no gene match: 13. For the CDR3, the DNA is TGTGCCAGCAGCTTAGGGGGTGGGCAGGGGGCAAAGGATCAGCCCCAGCATTTT. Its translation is CASSLGGGQGAKDQPQHF. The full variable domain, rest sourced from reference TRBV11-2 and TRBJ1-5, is EAGVAQSPRYKIIEKRQSVAFWCNPISGHATLYWYQQILGQGPKLLIQFQNNGVVDDSQLPKDRFSAERLKGVDSTLKIQPAKLEDSAVYLCASSLGGGQGAKDQPQHFGDGTRLSIL.

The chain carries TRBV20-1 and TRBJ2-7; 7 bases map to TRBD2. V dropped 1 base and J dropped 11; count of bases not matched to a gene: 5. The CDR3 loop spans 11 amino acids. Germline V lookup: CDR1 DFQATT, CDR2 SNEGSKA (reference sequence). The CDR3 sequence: CSARVGTSEYF. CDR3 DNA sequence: TGCAGTGCTAGAGTGGGCACTAGCGAGTACTTC.

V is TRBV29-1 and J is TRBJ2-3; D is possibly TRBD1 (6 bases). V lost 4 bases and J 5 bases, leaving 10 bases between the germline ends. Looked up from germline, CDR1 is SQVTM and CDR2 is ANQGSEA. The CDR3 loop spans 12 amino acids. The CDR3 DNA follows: TGCAGCGTTGCCAGGGGATTAGATACGCAGTATTTT. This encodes CSVARGLDTQYF.

The CDR3 DNA sequence: TGTGCCAGCAGGGACAGGGGGCTCCCGACTAATGAGCAGTTCTTC. Protein sequence: CASRDRGLPTNEQFF. The chain couples TRBV27 to TRBJ2-1; 11 nucleotides agree with TRBD1. The V segment lost 6 bases and the J segment 7 bases; nucleotides outside the gene matches: 8. Germline values: CDR1 MNHEY, CDR2 SMNVEV (reference sequence). This CDR3 is 15 amino acids long.

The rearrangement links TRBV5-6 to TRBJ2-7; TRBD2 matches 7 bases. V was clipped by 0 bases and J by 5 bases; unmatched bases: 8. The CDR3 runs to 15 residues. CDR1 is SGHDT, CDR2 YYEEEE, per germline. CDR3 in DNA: TGTGCCAGCAGCTTGGATGTGACTAGCAGCGACGAGCAGTACTTC. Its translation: CASSLDVTSSDEQYF.

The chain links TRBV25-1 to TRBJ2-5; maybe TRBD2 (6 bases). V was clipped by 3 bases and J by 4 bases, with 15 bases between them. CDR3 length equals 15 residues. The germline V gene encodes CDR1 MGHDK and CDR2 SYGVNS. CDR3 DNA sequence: TGTGCCAGCAGTGACCGACTAGACCCGGTAGAGACCCAGTACTTC. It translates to CASSDRLDPVETQYF. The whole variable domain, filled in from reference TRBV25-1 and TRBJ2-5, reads EADIYQTPRYLVIGTGKKITLECSQTMGHDKMYWYQQDPGMELHLIHYSYGVNSTEKGDLSSESTVSRIRTEHFPLTLESARPSHTSQYLCASSDRLDPVETQYFGPGTRLLVL.

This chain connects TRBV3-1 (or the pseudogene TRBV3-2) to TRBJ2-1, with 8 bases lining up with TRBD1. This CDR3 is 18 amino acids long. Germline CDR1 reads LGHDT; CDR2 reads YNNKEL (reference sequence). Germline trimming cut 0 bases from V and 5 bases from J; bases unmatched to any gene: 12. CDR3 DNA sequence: TGTGCCAGCAGCCAAGATCTATTCCCCGGACAGGGTGACAATGAGCAGTTCTTC. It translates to CASSQDLFPGQGDNEQFF.

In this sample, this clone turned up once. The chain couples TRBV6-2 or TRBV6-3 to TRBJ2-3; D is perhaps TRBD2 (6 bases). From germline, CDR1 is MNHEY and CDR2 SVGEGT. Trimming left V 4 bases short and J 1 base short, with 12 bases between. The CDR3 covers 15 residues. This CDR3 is CASSFRRVGTDTQYF. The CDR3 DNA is TGTGCCAGCAGTTTTAGGAGGGTGGGCACAGATACGCAGTATTTT.